The 19 T cell receptor beta chains below come from one sample, sequenced in a study of CD8+ T cells in alopecia areata. The sample's treatment: oral pan-JAK inhibitor, 5-10 mg twice daily. RNA was extracted and reverse transcribed into cDNA as the sequencing template. Assay used: immunoSEQ multiplex PCR; TCRdb lists only in-frame clones, some missing. Of more than 150,000 clones listed, around 51% are singletons. Sequencing used CD8+ T cells sorted from blood, obtained at week 52, from a patient treated with tofacitinib. The receptor source for this set is a human donor with alopecia areata.

The chain joins TRBV6-6 to TRBJ2-5; tentative D call: TRBD1 (6 bases). Germline values: CDR1 MNHNY, CDR2 SVGAGI (reference sequence). Deletions cut 5 bases from V and 3 bases from J, with 13 bases between. The CDR3 sequence is 14 residues long. CDR3 sequence: CASSHWDNEETQYF. In nucleotides, the CDR3 is TGTGCCAGCAGTCACTGGGACAACGAAGAGACCCAGTACTTC.

The rearrangement joins TRBV5-6 to TRBJ2-7, with a possible D match to TRBD2 (6 bases). Germline-derived CDR1 and CDR2 are SGHDT and YYEEEE. This CDR3 is 14 amino acids long. Trimming shortened V by 4 bases and J by 3 bases, and 14 bases separated the two germline ends. The CDR3 nucleotides read TGTGCCAGCAGCCCGGAGGGACGCTACTACGAGCAGTACTTC. It specifies CASSPEGRYYEQYF.

The chain employs TRBV7-9 and TRBJ1-5; D remains unclear. Germline lookup yields CDR1 SEHNR and CDR2 FQNEAQ (reference sequence). This CDR3 is built from 15 residues. Trimming left V 5 bases short and J 0 bases short, with 11 bases between. Written as DNA, the CDR3 is TGTGCCAGCAGCACGGGAAGTTATAGCAATCAGCCCCAGCATTTT. Its translation is CASSTGSYSNQPQHF.

The chain links TRBV9 to TRBJ1-4, with D possibly being TRBD1 (5 bases). V was clipped by 1 base and J by 8 bases, with 9 bases between them. Germline lookup yields CDR1 SGDLS and CDR2 YYNGEE. CDR3 size: 13 residues. The chain's CDR3 is CASSVQGSEKLFF. The CDR3, as DNA: TGTGCCAGCAGCGTACAGGGAAGCGAAAAACTGTTTTTT.

Remarks on this clone: A read error may account for a junction end that differs from germline. The V gene is TRBV4-1, the J gene TRBJ2-7, with 8 bases matching TRBD1. Germline CDR1 MGHRA, CDR2 YSYEKL. The CDR3 length is 12 residues. This CDR3 is CASSQVGQGRYF. Here the CDR3 DNA reads TGTGCCAGCAGCCAAGTAGGACAGGGTCGTTACTTC.

The chain employs TRBV27 and TRBJ2-7; TRBD1 matches 7 bases. Germline V gene sequence: CDR1 MNHEY, CDR2 SMNVEV (reference sequence). Trimming removed 2 bases from V and 3 bases from J; junction bases left unmatched: 7. The CDR3 contains 15 residues. CDR3 region: CASSLQTGPGYEQYF. The CDR3 DNA follows: TGTGCCAGCAGTTTACAGACAGGGCCGGGCTACGAGCAGTACTTC.

This clone was seen more than once but under ten times. This chain connects TRBV27 to TRBJ1-5; D is undetermined. There are 13 residues in the CDR3. Trimming removed 2 bases at V and 6 bases at J, with 8 bases between. Germline lookup yields CDR1 MNHEY and CDR2 SMNVEV (reference sequence). The CDR3 DNA reads TGTGCCAGCAGTTTAGGACGAGGTCAGCCCCAGCATTTT. It translates to CASSLGRGQPQHF.

This clone was seen a handful of times. V and J are TRBV7-6 and TRBJ1-1, with D possibly matching TRBD1 (5 bases). The CDR3 length is 14 residues. Trimming shortened V by 2 bases and J by 1 base, and 8 bases separated the two germline ends. Germline V lookup: CDR1 SGHVS, CDR2 FNYEAQ. The CDR3 DNA reads as TGTGCCAGCAGCTTACCGGGGCCGAACACTGAAGCTTTCTTT. Amino acids: CASSLPGPNTEAFF.

The chain carries TRBV5-6 and TRBJ2-1; D might be TRBD1 or TRBD2, each matching 5 bases. The CDR3 loop spans 14 amino acids. The germline gives CDR1 SGHDT, CDR2 YYEEEE. Trimming left V 4 bases short and J 8 bases short, with 16 bases between. For the CDR3, the DNA is TGTGCCAGCAGCCCCTTGGAAGGGACCCATGAGCAGTTCTTC. Translation gives CASSPLEGTHEQFF.

The chain is built from TRBV13 and TRBJ2-5; D remains unclear. The CDR3 has 13 residues. Trimming took 0 bases from V and 2 from J, leaving 4 bases between them. Germline values: CDR1 PRHDT, CDR2 FYEKMQ (reference sequence). CDR3 nucleotides: TGTGCCAGCAGCTTAGGGGGACAAGAGACCCAGTACTTC. Its translation: CASSLGGQETQYF.

This clone was detected many times. The CDR3 nucleotides read TGCAGCGTTGCCGACGGAGTCTTAGGCAATCAGCCCCAGCATTTT. It specifies CSVADGVLGNQPQHF. This chain connects TRBV29-1 to TRBJ1-5; D not resolved. Trimming shortened V by 4 bases and J by 2 bases, and 15 bases separated the two germline ends. This CDR3 region has 15 residues. The germline CDR1 and CDR2 sequences are SQVTM and ANQGSEA.

The rearrangement links TRBV12-5 to TRBJ2-7, with a tentative D call TRBD2 (5 bases). This CDR3 has 15 residues. The germline V gene encodes CDR1 LGHNT and CDR2 FRNRAP. V was cut by 3 bases and J by 0 bases, with 12 bases left in between. The CDR3 loop is CASGFPDRGSYEQYF. The DNA of the CDR3 is TGTGCTAGTGGTTTCCCCGACCGGGGCTCCTACGAGCAGTACTTC. The entire variable domain, with the rest obtained from reference TRBV12-5 and TRBJ2-7, is as follows: DARVTQTPRHKVTEMGQEVTMRCQPILGHNTVFWYRQTMMQGLELLAYFRNRAPLDDSGMPKDRFSAEMPDATLATLKIQPSEPRDSAVYFCASGFPDRGSYEQYFGPGTRLTVT.

The chain recombines TRBV15 with TRBJ2-2; D is uncertain. Germline-derived CDR1 and CDR2 are LNHNV and YYDKDF (reference sequence). Deletions cut 1 base from V and 6 bases from J, with 3 bases between. There are 12 residues in the CDR3. CDR3 coding DNA: TGTGCCACCAGCAGAGCATCCGGGGAGCTGTTTTTT. Translation: CATSRASGELFF.

The V gene is TRBV6-5, the J gene TRBJ1-2; 7 bases fit TRBD1. The trim removed 2 bases at V and 2 bases at J, leaving 2 bases unmatched. CDR1 and CDR2 from the germline V gene are MNHEY and SVGAGI. The CDR3 consists of 14 residues. CDR3 amino acids: CASSYGTANYGYTF. CDR3 in DNA: TGTGCCAGCAGTTACGGGACAGCGAACTATGGCTACACCTTC.

In this sample, this clone turned up a few times. V and J are TRBV14 and TRBJ1-6; TRBD1 agrees at 7 bases. Trimming took 4 bases from V and 7 from J; bases not matched to a gene: 7. Germline values: CDR1 SGHDN, CDR2 FVKESK. The CDR3 covers 15 residues. CDR3 in DNA: TGTGCCAGCAGCCCACCCCAGGGGGAAAATTCACCCCTCCACTTT. Translated, it gives CASSPPQGENSPLHF. The full variable domain, completed using reference TRBV14 and TRBJ1-6, is EAGVTQFPSHSVIEKGQTVTLRCDPISGHDNLYWYRRVMGKEIKFLLHFVKESKQDESGMPNNRFLAERTGGTYSTLKVQPAELEDSGVYFCASSPPQGENSPLHFGNGTRLTVT.

The chain joins TRBV11-1 to TRBJ2-1; D may be TRBD1 or TRBD2 (6 bases each). The CDR3 sequence is 17 residues long. The V and J ends lost 1 base and 2 bases respectively, with 15 bases between them. Germline V gene lookup returns CDR1 SGHAT and CDR2 FQDESV (reference sequence). The CDR3 nucleotides read TGTGCCAGCAGCTTAGTGGGGGGCCAACGCGCCTACAATGAGCAGTTCTTC. Translated, it gives CASSLVGGQRAYNEQFF. The whole variable domain, filled in from reference TRBV11-1 and TRBJ2-1, reads EAEVAQSPRYKITEKSQAVAFWCDPISGHATLYWYRQILGQGPELLVQFQDESVVDDSQLPKDRFSAERLKGVDSTLKIQPAELGDSAMYLCASSLVGGQRAYNEQFFGPGTRLTVL.

There are a few counts of this clone. The J gene is TRBJ1-1, the V gene TRBV11-2; D is possibly TRBD1 (5 bases). Germline V gene sequence: CDR1 SGHAT, CDR2 FQNNGV. The CDR3 covers 13 residues. Trimming removed 5 bases at V and 4 bases at J, with 11 bases between. The CDR3 region has the DNA TGTGCCAGCAGCACGACAGCAGTCACTGAAGCTTTCTTT. Its translation: CASSTTAVTEAFF. Complete variable domain (other parts from reference TRBV11-2 and TRBJ1-1): EAGVAQSPRYKIIEKRQSVAFWCNPISGHATLYWYQQILGQGPKLLIQFQNNGVVDDSQLPKDRFSAERLKGVDSTLKIQPAKLEDSAVYLCASSTTAVTEAFFGQGTRLTVV.

The V call is TRBV27, the J call TRBJ2-7; TRBD1 agrees at 9 bases. V shed 5 bases and J 6 bases; nucleotides not matched to a gene: 11. Germline assignment: CDR1 MNHEY and CDR2 SMNVEV (reference sequence). The length of the CDR3 is 15 residues. The CDR3 DNA reads TGTGCCAGCAGTCTAGGTGTCGGGACAGGGTCCGAGCAGTACTTC. This encodes CASSLGVGTGSEQYF.

This clone was counted only a few times. The V and J genes are TRBV7-8 and TRBJ2-7; D not resolved. Trimming pared 6 bases from V and 4 bases from J, leaving 13 bases between. This CDR3 contains 13 residues. Germline CDR1 and CDR2: SGHVS and FQNEAQ. The CDR3 DNA is TGTGCCAGCAGAGATCCGGACCTATACGAGCAGTACTTC. This gives the protein CASRDPDLYEQYF.